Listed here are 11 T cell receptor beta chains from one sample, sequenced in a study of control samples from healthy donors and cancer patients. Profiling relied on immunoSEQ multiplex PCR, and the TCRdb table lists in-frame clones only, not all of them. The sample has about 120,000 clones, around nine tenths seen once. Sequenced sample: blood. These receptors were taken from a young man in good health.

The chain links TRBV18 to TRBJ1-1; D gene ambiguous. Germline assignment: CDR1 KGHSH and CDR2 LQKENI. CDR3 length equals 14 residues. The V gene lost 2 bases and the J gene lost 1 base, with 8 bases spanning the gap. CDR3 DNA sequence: TGTGCCAGCTCACCAACCAGTAAGAACACTGAAGCTTTCTTT. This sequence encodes CASSPTSKNTEAFF.

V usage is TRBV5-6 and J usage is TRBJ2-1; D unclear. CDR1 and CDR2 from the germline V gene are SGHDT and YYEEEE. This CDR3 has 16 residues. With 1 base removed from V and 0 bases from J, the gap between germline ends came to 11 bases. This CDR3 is CASSLYFQSSYNEQFF. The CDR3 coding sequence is TGTGCCAGCAGCTTGTATTTCCAGAGCTCCTACAATGAGCAGTTCTTC.

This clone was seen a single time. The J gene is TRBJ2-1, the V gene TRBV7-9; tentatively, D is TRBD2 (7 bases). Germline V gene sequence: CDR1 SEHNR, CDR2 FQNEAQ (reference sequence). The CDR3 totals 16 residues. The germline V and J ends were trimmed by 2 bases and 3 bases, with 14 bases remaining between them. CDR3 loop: CASSLLAGALYNEQFF. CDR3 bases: TGTGCCAGCAGCTTACTGGCGGGGGCCCTCTACAATGAGCAGTTCTTC.

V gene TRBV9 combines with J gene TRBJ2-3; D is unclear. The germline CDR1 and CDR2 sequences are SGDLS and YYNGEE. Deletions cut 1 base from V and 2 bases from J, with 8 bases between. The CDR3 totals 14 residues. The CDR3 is CASSVLGNTDTQYF. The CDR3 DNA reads TGTGCCAGCAGCGTACTCGGAAACACAGATACGCAGTATTTT. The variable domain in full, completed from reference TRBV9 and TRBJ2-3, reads DSGVTQTPKHLITATGQRVTLRCSPRSGDLSVYWYQQSLDQGLQFLIQYYNGEERAKGNILERFSAQQFPDLHSELNLSSLELGDSALYFCASSVLGNTDTQYFGPGTRLTVL.

The CDR3 sequence is CSASPNTEAFF. Here the CDR3 DNA reads TGCAGTGCTAGCCCAAACACTGAAGCTTTCTTT. V and J are TRBV20-1 and TRBJ1-1, with D unresolved. Trimming pared 3 bases from V and 2 bases from J, leaving 4 bases between. This CDR3 has 11 amino acids. CDR1 is DFQATT, CDR2 SNEGSKA, per germline (reference sequence).

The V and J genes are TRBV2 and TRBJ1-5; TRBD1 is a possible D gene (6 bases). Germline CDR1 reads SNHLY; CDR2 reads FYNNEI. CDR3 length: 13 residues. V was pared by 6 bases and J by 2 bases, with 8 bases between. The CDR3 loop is CASSTGRNQPQHF. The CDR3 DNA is TGTGCCAGCAGCACAGGGCGCAATCAGCCCCAGCATTTT.

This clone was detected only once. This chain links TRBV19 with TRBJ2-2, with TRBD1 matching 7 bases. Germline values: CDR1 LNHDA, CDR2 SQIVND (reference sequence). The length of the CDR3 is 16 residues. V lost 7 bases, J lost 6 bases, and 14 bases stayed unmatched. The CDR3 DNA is TGTGCCAGTACTGTGGGACAGCTAGGAATCTCCGGGGAGCTGTTTTTT. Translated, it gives CASTVGQLGISGELFF. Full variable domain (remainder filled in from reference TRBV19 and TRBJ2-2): DGGITQSPKYLFRKEGQNVTLSCEQNLNHDAMYWYRQDPGQGLRLIYYSQIVNDFQKGDIAEGYSVSREKKESFPLTVTSAQKNPTAFYLCASTVGQLGISGELFFGEGSRLTVL.

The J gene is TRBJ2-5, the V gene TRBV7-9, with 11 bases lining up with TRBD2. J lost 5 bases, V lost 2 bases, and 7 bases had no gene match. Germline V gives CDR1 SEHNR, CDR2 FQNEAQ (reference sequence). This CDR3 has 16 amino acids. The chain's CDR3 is CASSLTSGGRGETQYF. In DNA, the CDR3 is TGTGCCAGCAGCTTAACTAGCGGGGGCCGAGGGGAGACCCAGTACTTC.

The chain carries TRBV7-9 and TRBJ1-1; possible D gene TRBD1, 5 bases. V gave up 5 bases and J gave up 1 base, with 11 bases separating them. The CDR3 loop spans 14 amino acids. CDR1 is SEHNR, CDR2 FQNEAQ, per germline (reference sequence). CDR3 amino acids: CASSLTTGNTEAFF. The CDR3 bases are TGTGCCAGCAGCCTTACTACAGGGAACACTGAAGCTTTCTTT.

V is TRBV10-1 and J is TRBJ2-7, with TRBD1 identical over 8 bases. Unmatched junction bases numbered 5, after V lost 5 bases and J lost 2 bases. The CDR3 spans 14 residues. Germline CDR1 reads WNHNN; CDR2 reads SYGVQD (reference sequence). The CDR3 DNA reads TGCGCCAGCAGTACCCAGGACAGGGCCTACGAGCAGTACTTC. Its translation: CASSTQDRAYEQYF.

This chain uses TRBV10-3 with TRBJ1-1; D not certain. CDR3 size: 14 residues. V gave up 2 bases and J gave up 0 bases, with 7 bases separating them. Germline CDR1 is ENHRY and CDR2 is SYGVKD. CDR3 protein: CAISERKMNTEAFF. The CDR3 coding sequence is TGTGCCATCAGTGAGAGGAAAATGAACACTGAAGCTTTCTTT.